These 3 T cell receptor beta chains were all obtained from the same sample, sequenced in a study of blood T cells in healthy people across ages (dated by TCRdb to 2015 to 2017). The method behind the library was 5' RACE. The sequencing machine was an Illumina HiSeq 2500. The second PCR ran for about 7 to 11 cycles and used a J-beta primer mix along with a sample-barcoded 5' primer. Using fastp at Q25 and MiXCR, TCRdb reprocessed the public reads and kept productive beta chains. Rows matching on CDR3 protein sequence are summarized as one entry with the most common DNA and genes. The sample table shows 980,000 or so distinct CDR3 sequences, and 40% to 60% are seen once. The ten top clones hold roughly 13% of the sample. Sequencing input: blood. Receptor source: a man aged 30 to 45 in good health.

The chain has TRBV7-9 and TRBJ2-7; possibly TRBD2 for D (6 bases). V was clipped by 2 bases and J by 5 bases, with 19 bases between them. This CDR3 contains 16 residues. CDR1 is SEHNR and CDR2 is FQNEAQ in the germline V gene (reference sequence). The CDR3 region has the DNA TGTGCCAGCAGCTTAAGTCAGGCGGGGCTAGTCGACGAGCAGTACTTC. Amino acids: CASSLSQAGLVDEQYF.

The gene calls are TRBV5-4 and TRBJ2-5; D may be TRBD1 or TRBD2 (5 bases each). Gene TRBJ2-7 matches the end of the DNA better, so the J call may be wrong. Per germline, CDR1 SGHNT and CDR2 YYREEE (reference sequence). This CDR3 has 15 amino acids. The CDR3 DNA reads as TGTGCCAGCAGCTCGTCCGGGGCTGTCAAATACGAGCAGTACTTC. Encoded protein: CASSSSGAVKYEQYF.

This chain uses TRBV7-2 with TRBJ2-2, with 13 nucleotides matching TRBD2. CDR1 is SGHTA and CDR2 is FQGNSA in the germline V gene. V gave up 7 bases and J gave up 5 bases; unmatched junction bases: 7. The CDR3 runs 16 residues. The CDR3, as DNA: TGTGCCAGCACCCTACTAGCGGGGGGGCTTACCGGGGAGCTGTTTTTT. Residues: CASTLLAGGLTGELFF.